This paragraph covers one T cell receptor beta chain sequence. This sample stems from a study of patients and donors after allogeneic stem cell transplantation. One entry per CDR3 protein results from TCRdb running MiXCR on the RT-PCR reads. The data hold 150,000 to 200,000 distinct CDR3 sequences, with approximately 24% observed a single time. The CDR3 runs to 15 residues. From germline, CDR1 is SGHRS and CDR2 YFSETQ. Trimming removed 3 bases from V and 4 bases from J; junction bases left unmatched: 6. This clonotype was sampled from a human donor who was either an allogeneic HSCT recipient or a stem cell or donor lymphocyte infusion donor (not recorded which). It is not recorded whose cells these are; they may come from a transplant donor. This chain connects TRBV5-1 to TRBJ2-5, with 10 bases fitting TRBD1. The sample consisted of blood, either unsorted or a sorted T cell fraction (not recorded which). The CDR3 region is CASSSTTGGVETQYF. CDR3 nucleotide sequence: TGCGCCAGCAGCTCGACGACAGGGGGCGTAGAGACCCAGTACTTC.